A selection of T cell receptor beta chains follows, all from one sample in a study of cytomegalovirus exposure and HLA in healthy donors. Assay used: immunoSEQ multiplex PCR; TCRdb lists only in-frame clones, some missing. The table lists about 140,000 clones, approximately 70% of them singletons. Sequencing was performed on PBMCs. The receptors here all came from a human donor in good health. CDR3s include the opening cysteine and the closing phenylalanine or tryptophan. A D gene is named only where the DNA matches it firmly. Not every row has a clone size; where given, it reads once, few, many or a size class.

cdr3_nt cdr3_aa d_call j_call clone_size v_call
TGTGCCAGCAGCGTAGTAAGCAGGGCCACTGAAGCTTTCTTT CASSVVSRATEAFF . TRBJ1-1 . TRBV9
TGTGCCAGCAACGTCGGAGGCGTTGGGTCCTACGAGCAGTACTTC CASNVGGVGSYEQYF . TRBJ2-7 . TRBV6-5
TGCGCCAGCAGCCCCGCGGGGGACTATGGCTACACCTTC CASSPAGDYGYTF . TRBJ1-2 . TRBV5-1
TGCGCCAGCAGCGGGAGCCTAGCGGGAGCAGGTTACGAGCAGTACTTC CASSGSLAGAGYEQYF TRBD2 TRBJ2-7 . TRBV5-1
TGCGCCACCTCACAGGGGGAGATTTTCGAGCAGTACTTC CATSQGEIFEQYF TRBD1 TRBJ2-7 . TRBV5-1
TGTGCCAGCAGCGTAGCGGGGTCCCTCTACGAGCAGTACTTC CASSVAGSLYEQYF . TRBJ2-7 . TRBV9
TGCGCCAGCAGCTCCGGGACTAGCATTTCCGGGGAGCTGTTTTTT CASSSGTSISGELFF TRBD2 TRBJ2-2 . TRBV5-1
TGTGCAGCAGCACTAGCGGGAGGGTCCCGCGAGCAGTACTTC CAAALAGGSREQYF TRBD2 TRBJ2-7 . TRBV6-1
TGCGCCAGCAGCCAAGATTCCGGGTATGGCTACACCTTC CASSQDSGYGYTF . TRBJ1-2 few TRBV4-1
TGCGCCAGCAGCTCCTCCGGGACTAGCCTATACGAGCAGTACTTC CASSSSGTSLYEQYF TRBD2 TRBJ2-7 . TRBV5-1
TGTGCCAGTAGTATACGAGGAGGGGGCTTTCAGCCCCAGCATTTT CASSIRGGGFQPQHF TRBD1 TRBJ1-5 . TRBV19
TGTGCCAGCAGCGTAGGAGCAGGGGGGCAAGGCACAGATACGCAGTATTTT CASSVGAGGQGTDTQYF . TRBJ2-3 . TRBV9
TGTGCCAGCAGGGAAAGGGGAAGGCCCCAGCATTTT CASRERGRPQHF . TRBJ1-5 . TRBV6-1
TGTGCCAGCAGACCCCGGACAGGGGGCGCAAACACTGAAGCTTTCTTT CASRPRTGGANTEAFF TRBD1 TRBJ1-1 . TRBV2
TGTGCCAGCAGCTTGGGACCCAGCGCACAAGAGACCCAGTACTTC CASSLGPSAQETQYF . TRBJ2-5 . TRBV5-4
TGTGCCAGCAGCTTAGGGGGCAGGGGGAAGCAAAACATTCAGTACTTC CASSLGGRGKQNIQYF TRBD1 TRBJ2-4 . TRBV11-3
TGTGCCAGCAGTTACGGTCCCCGGGGAGCACACAATGAGCAGTTCTTC CASSYGPRGAHNEQFF . TRBJ2-1 . TRBV6-6
TGCGCCAGCAGCTTGCGACAGGGGGTTCGTAATTCACCCCTCCACTTT CASSLRQGVRNSPLHF TRBD1 TRBJ1-6 . TRBV5-1
TGTGCCAGCAGCTTTCGGACAGGAGGGTCAGATACGCAGTATTTT CASSFRTGGSDTQYF . TRBJ2-3 . TRBV5-6
TGTGCCAGCAGCCACTACCGGACAGGGGATGGCTACACCTTC CASSHYRTGDGYTF TRBD1 TRBJ1-2 . TRBV5-4
TGTGCCAGCATTGAACCCAAGCCTCGGGACAGCTACAACACTGAAGCTTTCTTT CASIEPKPRDSYNTEAFF TRBD1 TRBJ1-1 . TRBV6-4
TGTGCCAGATCCGCTAGCGGGGGTTATCTTCAGTACTTC CARSASGGYLQYF TRBD2 TRBJ2-4 few TRBV28